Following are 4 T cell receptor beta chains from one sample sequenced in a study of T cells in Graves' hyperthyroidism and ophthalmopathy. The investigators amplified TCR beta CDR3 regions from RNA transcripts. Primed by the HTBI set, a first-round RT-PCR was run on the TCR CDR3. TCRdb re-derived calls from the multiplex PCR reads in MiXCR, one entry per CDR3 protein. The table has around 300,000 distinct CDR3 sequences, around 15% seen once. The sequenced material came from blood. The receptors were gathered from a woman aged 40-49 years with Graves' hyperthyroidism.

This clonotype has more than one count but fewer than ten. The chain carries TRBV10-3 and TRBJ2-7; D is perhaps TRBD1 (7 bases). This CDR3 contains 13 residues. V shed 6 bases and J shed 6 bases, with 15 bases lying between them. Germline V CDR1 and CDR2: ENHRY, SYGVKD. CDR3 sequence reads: CAISPTQGGEQYF. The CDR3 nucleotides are TGTGCCATCAGCCCCACCCAGGGGGGCGAGCAGTACTTC.

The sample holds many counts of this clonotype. The CDR3 reads CASSGGADTQYF. CDR3 coding DNA: TGTGCCAGCAGTGGGGGGGCAGATACGCAGTATTTT. This chain uses TRBV7-9 with TRBJ2-3; the match to TRBD2 covers 7 bases. Germline CDR1 reads SEHNR; CDR2 reads FQNEAQ (reference sequence). Trimming cost V 6 bases and J 4 bases; bases outside gene matches: 1. There are 12 residues in the CDR3.

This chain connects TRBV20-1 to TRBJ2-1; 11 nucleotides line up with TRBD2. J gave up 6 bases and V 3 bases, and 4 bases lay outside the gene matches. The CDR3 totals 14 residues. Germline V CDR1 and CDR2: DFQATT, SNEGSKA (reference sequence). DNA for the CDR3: TGCAGTGCTAGGACTAGCGGGACAGTCAATGAGCAGTTCTTC. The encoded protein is CSARTSGTVNEQFF.

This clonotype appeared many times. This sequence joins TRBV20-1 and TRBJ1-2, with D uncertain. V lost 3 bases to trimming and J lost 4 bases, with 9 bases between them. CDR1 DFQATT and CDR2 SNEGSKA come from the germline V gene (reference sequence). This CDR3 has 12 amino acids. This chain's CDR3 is CSASSGFYGYTF. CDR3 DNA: TGCAGTGCTAGTTCGGGATTCTATGGCTACACCTTC.